A single sample gave rise to the 2 T cell receptor beta chains below, sequenced in a study of cytomegalovirus exposure and HLA in healthy donors. The primer mix had 60 Vbeta and 13 Jbeta primers. This table comes from immunoSEQ multiplex PCR, and its TCRdb copy is limited to in-frame clones, with some not included. The repertoire consists of 100,000 to 150,000 clones, with 76% occurring once and the leading ten covering about 2%. Sequencing was performed on PBMCs. The receptors were sampled from a man aged 50-59 years in good health and CMV-seronegative.

This clone was picked up a small number of times. The CDR3 coding sequence is TGTGCCAGTAGACAGGAATCCGGGGCCAACGTCCTGACTTTC. Its translation is CASRQESGANVLTF. The V and J genes are TRBV19 and TRBJ2-6, with a possible D match to TRBD1 (5 bases). This CDR3 comprises 14 residues. Germline assignment: CDR1 LNHDA and CDR2 SQIVND (reference sequence). V lost 6 bases and J lost 4, with 10 bases in between.

This rearrangement joins TRBV19 to TRBJ1-1; 11 positions agree with TRBD1. The germline V gene encodes CDR1 LNHDA and CDR2 SQIVND (reference sequence). V trimming: 5 bases; J trimming: 8 bases; junction bases outside the gene matches: 10. This CDR3 region has 15 residues. The CDR3 nucleotides are TGTGCCAGTAGTCACGTGGGGACAGGGGGGACCGAAGCTTTCTTT. It codes for CASSHVGTGGTEAFF. Combining the CDR3 with reference TRBV19 and TRBJ1-1 gives the whole variable domain DGGITQSPKYLFRKEGQNVTLSCEQNLNHDAMYWYRQDPGQGLRLIYYSQIVNDFQKGDIAEGYSVSREKKESFPLTVTSAQKNPTAFYLCASSHVGTGGTEAFFGQGTRLTVV.